Listed below are T cell receptor beta chains from one sample, sequenced in a study of OX40 agonist ivuxolimab in advanced cancers. Sequencing used immunoSEQ multiplex PCR; TCRdb keeps in-frame clones, though not all of them. The sample contains more than 20,000 clones, 80% to 90% of which appear only once. Here the sequenced sample was CD4+ or CD8+ T cells sorted from blood, taken in a trial of the OX40 agonist ivuxolimab. The receptors here all came from an adult with an advanced solid tumor such as melanoma, head and neck, liver or kidney cancer. The CDR3 runs from the conserved cysteine through the conserved F or W. A D gene is named only where the DNA matches it firmly. Expanded clones are given a class, and other clones once, few, many or no size at all.

DNA,CDR3,D,V,J,size
TGTGCCAGCAGTTACCCGCCGGGGTCAGGGGCCACAGATACGCAGTATTTT,CASSYPPGSGATDTQYF,.,TRBV27,TRBJ2-3,few
TGTGCCAGCAGTTGGGGGTCTAGCACAGATACGCAGTATTTT,CASSWGSSTDTQYF,.,TRBV6-6,TRBJ2-3,.
TGTGCCAGTAGTTTAGAACTAGCCTCCTACGAGCAGTACTTC,CASSLELASYEQYF,.,TRBV19,TRBJ2-7,.
TGTGCCACCAGCAGAGATCTGAGGGCCCACGAGCAGTACTTC,CATSRDLRAHEQYF,.,TRBV15,TRBJ2-7,once
TGTGCCAGCAGCTGTACCACTAGCGGGAGTGGGAAGGAGACCCAGTACTTC,CASSCTTSGSGKETQYF,TRBD2,TRBV7-3,TRBJ2-5,.
TGCAGCGTTGAGCCGGGACACAGGAACACTGAAGCTTTCTTT,CSVEPGHRNTEAFF,.,TRBV29-1,TRBJ1-1,.
TGTGCCAGCAGTATTGGGACTAGCGCCTACAATGAGCAGTTCTTC,CASSIGTSAYNEQFF,TRBD2,TRBV27,TRBJ2-1,.
TGCAGCGTCTCGGGACAGGGCTATGGCTACACCTTC,CSVSGQGYGYTF,TRBD1,TRBV29-1,TRBJ1-2,.
TGTGCCAGCAGCGTAGCGGGACAACTGAACACCGGGGAGCTGTTTTTT,CASSVAGQLNTGELFF,.,TRBV9,TRBJ2-2,.
TGTGCCAGCAGCTTAGTCGACAGTCCTTACCCCCAAGAGACCCAGTACTTC,CASSLVDSPYPQETQYF,.,TRBV11-2,TRBJ2-5,once
TGCAGCGTACCAGTCGCGGGAGGGAGAGGGTACGAGCAGTACTTC,CSVPVAGGRGYEQYF,TRBD2,TRBV29-1,TRBJ2-7,.
TGTGCCAGCAGCGGAGGGGGAACTGAAGCTTTCTTT,CASSGGGTEAFF,.,TRBV13,TRBJ1-1,.
TGTGCCAGCAGTTACGGTGAGGGCACTGAAGCTTTCTTT,CASSYGEGTEAFF,.,TRBV6-5,TRBJ1-1,.
TGCGCCAGCAGCCCCCTAGCGGGAGATTCCTACAATGAGCAGTTCTTC,CASSPLAGDSYNEQFF,TRBD2,TRBV4-3,TRBJ2-1,once
TGTGCCAGCACTACGGGGGTTGGGAATTCTGGGGCCAACGTCCTGACTTTC,CASTTGVGNSGANVLTF,.,TRBV28,TRBJ2-6,.
TGTGCCAGCAGCCAAGGGGGCTTTGTAGCTTCCTACAATGAGCAGTTCTTC,CASSQGGFVASYNEQFF,.,TRBV4-2,TRBJ2-1,.
TGTGCCAGCAGTCATCCTAGCGGGAGGAATCCCGGGGAGCTGTTTTTT,CASSHPSGRNPGELFF,TRBD2,TRBV14,TRBJ2-2,once
TGTGCCAGTAGTATCCTGACTAGCGGGGTGGAGACCCAGTACTTC,CASSILTSGVETQYF,TRBD2,TRBV19,TRBJ2-5,.
TGTGCCAGCAGCTTTGGACAGGGCAGCGAGCAGTACTTC,CASSFGQGSEQYF,TRBD1,TRBV5-6,TRBJ2-7,.